The text below deals with one T cell receptor (beta chain). Its target is not known. It was with 60 Vbeta and 13 Jbeta primers that the PCR ran. TCRdb keeps only in-frame clones here, not all; method: immunoSEQ multiplex PCR. Its clone listing holds about 200,000 clones. The data belong to a study of cytomegalovirus exposure and HLA in healthy donors. Findings of the study overall: Reported results showed that the classifier diagnosed cytomegalovirus status with high specificity and sensitivity.

Per germline, CDR1 SQVTM and CDR2 ANQGSEA. CDR3 length: 14 amino acids. V lost 0 bases and J lost 2, with 10 bases in between. This rearrangement joins TRBV29-1 to TRBJ1-2, with D uncertain. The sequence was collected from a girl aged 2-10 years in good health and CMV-seropositive. Material for sequencing was PBMCs. Here the CDR3 DNA reads TGCAGCGTTGAAGATCTTGCCAGGAACTATGGCTACACCTTC. It translates to CSVEDLARNYGYTF.